This TCR beta chain was identified in a study of shared clonotypes between healthy human individuals. CDR3 length equals 13 residues. Germline CDR1 reads MNHNS; CDR2 reads SASEGT. V trimming: 8 bases; J trimming: 3 bases; junction bases outside the gene matches: 6. The repertoire was sequenced with immunoSEQ multiplex PCR; TCRdb's copy has only in-frame clones and lacks some. The sample yields over 850,000 clones, 75% to 85% seen once. The source is a man younger than 35 in good health. Some clones in this sample may be carry-over from other donors' samples. The sequenced sample was memory CD4+ T cells from PBMCs. Specified subset: CD45RA-negative fraction. V is TRBV6-1 and J is TRBJ1-2; 7 nucleotides agree with TRBD1. CDR3 bases: TGTGCCAGCTCGGACAGGCCTGACTATGGCTACACCTTC. Translating gives CASSDRPDYGYTF.